Following are 8 T cell receptor beta chains from one sample sequenced in a study of cytomegalovirus exposure and HLA in healthy donors. Primers included in the PCR were 60 Vbeta and 13 Jbeta primers. TCRdb keeps only in-frame clones here, not all; method: immunoSEQ multiplex PCR. The table has around 120,000 clones, over 60% seen once. The source material was PBMCs. Receptors originate from a woman in her forties in good health and CMV-seropositive.

V usage is TRBV4-3 and J usage is TRBJ1-2; D may be TRBD1 (6 bases). V lost 3 bases and J lost 7, with 18 bases in between. The CDR3 runs 15 residues. From germline, CDR1 is LGHNA and CDR2 YSLEER. The CDR3 protein is CASSHIDRIGSGYTF. The CDR3 DNA follows: TGCGCCAGCAGCCATATAGACAGGATAGGTTCTGGCTACACCTTC.

This chain joins TRBV13 and TRBJ1-1, with D possibly matching TRBD1 (6 bases). V was trimmed by 4 bases and J by 7 bases, leaving 13 bases between them. Germline CDR1 and CDR2: PRHDT and FYEKMQ (reference sequence). The CDR3 is made up of 13 amino acids. CDR3 sequence (DNA): TGTGCCAGCAGCTCTCGCAGGGGCTATGAAGCTTTCTTT. Amino acids: CASSSRRGYEAFF. The entire variable domain, with the rest obtained from reference TRBV13 and TRBJ1-1, is as follows: AAGVIQSPRHLIKEKRETATLKCYPIPRHDTVYWYQQGPGQDPQFLISFYEKMQSDKGSIPDRFSAQQFSDYHSELNMSSLELGDSALYFCASSSRRGYEAFFGQGTRLTVV.

The chain uses TRBV5-4 and TRBJ1-5, with a possible D match to TRBD1 (5 bases). Germline CDR1 SGHNT, CDR2 YYREEE (reference sequence). The CDR3 consists of 13 residues. V lost 0 bases and J 6 bases, leaving 7 bases between the germline ends. CDR3 bases: TGTGCCAGCAGCTTGGGGGGCGGTCAGCCCCAGCATTTT. Its protein is CASSLGGGQPQHF.

This chain connects TRBV2 to TRBJ2-1; possible D gene TRBD2, 6 bases. The CDR3 runs to 14 residues. V lost 2 bases and J lost 9, with 14 bases in between. Looked up from germline, CDR1 is SNHLY and CDR2 is FYNNEI. This CDR3 reads CASSESGGVGEQFF. Written as DNA, the CDR3 is TGTGCCAGCAGTGAATCGGGCGGGGTCGGTGAGCAGTTCTTC.

This clone was observed a few times. The genes are TRBV2 and TRBJ2-5; no firm D call. Trimming removed 4 bases from V and 3 bases from J, with 3 bases in between. Germline-derived CDR1 and CDR2 are SNHLY and FYNNEI. The CDR3 has 11 amino acids. The CDR3 nucleotides read TGTGCCAGCAGTGGCGAAGAGACCCAGTACTTC. It encodes CASSGEETQYF.

The chain has TRBV6-5 and TRBJ2-7; the match to TRBD1 covers 11 bases. Per the germline V gene, CDR1 is MNHEY and CDR2 is SVGAGI. Unmatched junction bases numbered 5, after V lost 7 bases and J lost 3 bases. The CDR3 sequence is 14 residues long. For the CDR3, the DNA is TGTGCCAGCACCCAGGGACAGGGGGACTACGAGCAGTACTTC. Residues: CASTQGQGDYEQYF.

This chain links TRBV2 with TRBJ2-2; a weak D match, TRBD2 (6 bases). The CDR3 extends over 14 amino acids. The V gene's germline CDR1 is SNHLY and CDR2 FYNNEI. V lost 5 bases to trimming and J lost 3 bases, with 10 bases between them. CDR3 DNA sequence: TGTGCCAGCAGTACTGGGACTTACACCGGGGAGCTGTTTTTT. Its translation: CASSTGTYTGELFF.

This clone showed up just a few times. The chain employs TRBV6-1 and TRBJ1-3; D remains ambiguous. The CDR3 runs to 19 residues. Germline V gene lookup returns CDR1 MNHNS and CDR2 SASEGT. V shed 3 bases and J shed 0 bases, with 21 bases lying between them. The CDR3 spells CASSEGRARQRSSGNTIYF. DNA of the CDR3: TGTGCCAGCAGTGAGGGGAGAGCCCGCCAAAGAAGCTCTGGAAACACCATATATTTT.